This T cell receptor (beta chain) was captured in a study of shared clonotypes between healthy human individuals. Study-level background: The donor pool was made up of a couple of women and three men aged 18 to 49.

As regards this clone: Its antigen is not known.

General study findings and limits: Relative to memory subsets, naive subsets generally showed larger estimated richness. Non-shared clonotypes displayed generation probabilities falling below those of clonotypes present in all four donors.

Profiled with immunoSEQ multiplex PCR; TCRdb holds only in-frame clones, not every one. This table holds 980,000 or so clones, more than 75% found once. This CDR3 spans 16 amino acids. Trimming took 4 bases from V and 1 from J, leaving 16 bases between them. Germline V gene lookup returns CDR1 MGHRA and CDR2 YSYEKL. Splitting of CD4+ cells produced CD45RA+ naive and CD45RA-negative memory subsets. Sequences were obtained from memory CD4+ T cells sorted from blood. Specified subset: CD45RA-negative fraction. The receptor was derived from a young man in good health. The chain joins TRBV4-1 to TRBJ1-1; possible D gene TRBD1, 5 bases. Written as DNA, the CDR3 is TGCGCCAGCAGCCCCAACCCCGGGACTGAGAACACTGAAGCTTTCTTT. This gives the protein CASSPNPGTENTEAFF.